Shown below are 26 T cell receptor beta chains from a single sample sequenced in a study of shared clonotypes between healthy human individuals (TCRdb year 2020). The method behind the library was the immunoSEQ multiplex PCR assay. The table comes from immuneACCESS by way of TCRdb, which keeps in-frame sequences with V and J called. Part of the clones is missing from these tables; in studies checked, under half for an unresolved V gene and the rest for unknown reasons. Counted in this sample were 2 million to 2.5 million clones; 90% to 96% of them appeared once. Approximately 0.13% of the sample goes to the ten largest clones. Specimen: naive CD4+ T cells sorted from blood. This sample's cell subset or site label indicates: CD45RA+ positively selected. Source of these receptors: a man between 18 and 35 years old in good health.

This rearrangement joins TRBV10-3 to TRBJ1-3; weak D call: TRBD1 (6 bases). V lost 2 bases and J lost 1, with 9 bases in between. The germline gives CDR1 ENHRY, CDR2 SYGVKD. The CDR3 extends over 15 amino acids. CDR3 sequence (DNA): TGTGCCATCAGTGAGAACAGGGCTTCTGGAAACACCATATATTTT. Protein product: CAISENRASGNTIYF.

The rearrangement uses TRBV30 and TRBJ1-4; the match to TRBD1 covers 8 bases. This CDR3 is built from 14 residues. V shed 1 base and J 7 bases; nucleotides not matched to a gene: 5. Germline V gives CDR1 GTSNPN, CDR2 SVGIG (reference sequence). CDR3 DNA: TGTGCCTGGAGTGGAGACAGGGGTGTTGAAAAACTGTTTTTT. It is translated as CAWSGDRGVEKLFF.

This CDR3 is CASSGQRGASDTQYF. The DNA for the CDR3 is TGCGCCAGCAGCGGTCAGCGGGGGGCATCAGATACGCAGTATTTT. The chain has TRBV5-1 and TRBJ2-3, with 9 bases lining up with TRBD2. The CDR3 runs to 15 residues. The V and J ends lost 4 bases and 4 bases, in that order; junction bases with no gene match: 7. Germline V gene sequence: CDR1 SGHRS, CDR2 YFSETQ. The full variable domain, its missing parts supplied by reference TRBV5-1 and TRBJ2-3, is KAGVTQTPRYLIKTRGQQVTLSCSPISGHRSVSWYQQTPGQGLQFLFEYFSETQRNKGNFPGRFSGRQFSNSRSEMNVSTLELGDSALYLCASSGQRGASDTQYFGPGTRLTVL.

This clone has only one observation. For the CDR3, the DNA is TGTGCCACCGCGAGGGGGGGCGCGTCAGATACGCAGTATTTT. Amino acids: CATARGGASDTQYF. J is TRBJ2-3 and V is TRBV6-5; D may be TRBD2 (7 bases). Trimming removed 10 bases from V and 4 bases from J, with 18 bases in between. The CDR3 spans 14 residues. Germline V gene data show CDR1 as MNHEY and CDR2 as SVGAGI.

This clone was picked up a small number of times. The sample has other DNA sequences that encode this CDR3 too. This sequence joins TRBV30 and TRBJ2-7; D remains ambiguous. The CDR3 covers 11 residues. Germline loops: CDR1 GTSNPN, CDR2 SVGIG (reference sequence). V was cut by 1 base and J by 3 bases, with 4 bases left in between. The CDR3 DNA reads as TGTGCCTGGAGTGGAATCTACGAGCAGTACTTC. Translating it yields CAWSGIYEQYF.

CDR3 residues: CAGAGSREQYF. CDR3 nucleotide sequence: TGTGCCGGCGCGGGGTCTAGGGAGCAGTACTTC. The rearrangement links TRBV6-1 to TRBJ2-7, with a tentative D call TRBD2 (6 bases). The germline gives CDR1 MNHNS, CDR2 SASEGT. The length of the CDR3 is 11 residues. With 11 bases removed from V and 7 bases from J, the gap between germline ends came to 15 bases.

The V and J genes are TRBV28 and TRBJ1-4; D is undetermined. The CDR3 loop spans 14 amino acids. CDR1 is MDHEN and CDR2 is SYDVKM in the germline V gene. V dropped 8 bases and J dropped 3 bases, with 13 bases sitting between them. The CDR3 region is CASERGVANEKLFF. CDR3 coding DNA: TGTGCCAGCGAGCGCGGGGTCGCTAATGAAAAACTGTTTTTT.

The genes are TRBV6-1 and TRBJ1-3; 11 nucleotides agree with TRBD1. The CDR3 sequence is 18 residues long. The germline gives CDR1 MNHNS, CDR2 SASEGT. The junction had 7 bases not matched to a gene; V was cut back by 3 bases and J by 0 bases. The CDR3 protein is CASSDKRDRGTSGNTIYF. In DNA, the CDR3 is TGTGCCAGCAGTGACAAAAGGGACAGGGGGACCTCTGGAAACACCATATATTTT.

The CDR3 DNA is TGTGCCAGTAGTCAAGGAGAGACCCAGTACTTC. Protein: CASSQGETQYF. This rearrangement joins TRBV19 to TRBJ2-5, with no clear D. V lost 5 bases and J 4 bases, leaving 5 bases between the germline ends. This CDR3 region has 11 residues. Germline V lookup: CDR1 LNHDA, CDR2 SQIVND (reference sequence).

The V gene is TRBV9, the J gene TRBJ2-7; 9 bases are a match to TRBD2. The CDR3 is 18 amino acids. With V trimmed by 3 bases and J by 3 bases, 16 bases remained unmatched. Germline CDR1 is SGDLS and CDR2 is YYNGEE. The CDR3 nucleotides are TGTGCCAGCAGCGCCCCCCGTGAGCGGGGGGCAACCTTCTACGAGCAGTACTTC. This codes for CASSAPRERGATFYEQYF.

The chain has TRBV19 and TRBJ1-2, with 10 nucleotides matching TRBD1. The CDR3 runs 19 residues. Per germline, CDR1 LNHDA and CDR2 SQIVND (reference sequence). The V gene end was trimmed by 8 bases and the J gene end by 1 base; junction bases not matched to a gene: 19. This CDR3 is CASPRNQKGQGTRNYGYTF. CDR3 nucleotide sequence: TGTGCCAGTCCTAGGAATCAGAAGGGACAGGGGACTCGTAACTATGGCTACACCTTC. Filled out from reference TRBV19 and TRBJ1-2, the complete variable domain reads DGGITQSPKYLFRKEGQNVTLSCEQNLNHDAMYWYRQDPGQGLRLIYYSQIVNDFQKGDIAEGYSVSREKKESFPLTVTSAQKNPTAFYLCASPRNQKGQGTRNYGYTFGSGTRLTVV.

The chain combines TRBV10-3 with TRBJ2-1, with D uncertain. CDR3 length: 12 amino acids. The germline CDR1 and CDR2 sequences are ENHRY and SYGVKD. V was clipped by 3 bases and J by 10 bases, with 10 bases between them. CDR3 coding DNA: TGTGCCATCAGTGAAATTCAGCAAGAGCAGTTCTTC. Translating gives CAISEIQQEQFF.

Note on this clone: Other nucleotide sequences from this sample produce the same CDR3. The CDR3 here is CAWSPEDTQYF. The CDR3 nucleotides are TGTGCCTGGAGTCCGGAGGATACGCAGTATTTT. V usage is TRBV30 and J usage is TRBJ2-3, with unresolved D. The V and J ends lost 2 bases and 6 bases respectively, with 6 bases between them. From germline, CDR1 is GTSNPN and CDR2 SVGIG (reference sequence). The CDR3 has 11 amino acids.

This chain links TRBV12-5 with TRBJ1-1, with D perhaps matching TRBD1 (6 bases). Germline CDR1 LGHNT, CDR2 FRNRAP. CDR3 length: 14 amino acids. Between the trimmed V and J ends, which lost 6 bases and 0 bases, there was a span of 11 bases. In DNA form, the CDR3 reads TGTGCTAGTGGCCCCGGGACAATGAACACTGAAGCTTTCTTT. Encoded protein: CASGPGTMNTEAFF.

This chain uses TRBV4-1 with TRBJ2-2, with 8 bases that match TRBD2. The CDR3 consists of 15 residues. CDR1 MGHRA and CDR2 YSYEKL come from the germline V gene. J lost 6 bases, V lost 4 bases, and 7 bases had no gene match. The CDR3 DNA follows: TGCGCCAGCAGCCCGGGGGGGCTTGGACCCGGGGAGCTGTTTTTT. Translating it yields CASSPGGLGPGELFF.

CDR3 protein: CASSLGTDNQPQHF. The CDR3, as DNA: TGTGCCAGCTCGCTCGGGACAGACAATCAGCCCCAGCATTTT. The V call is TRBV18, the J call TRBJ1-5; TRBD1 matches at 7 bases. Germline values: CDR1 KGHSH, CDR2 LQKENI. J lost 3 bases, V lost 6 bases, and 5 bases had no gene match. The CDR3 sequence is 14 residues long.

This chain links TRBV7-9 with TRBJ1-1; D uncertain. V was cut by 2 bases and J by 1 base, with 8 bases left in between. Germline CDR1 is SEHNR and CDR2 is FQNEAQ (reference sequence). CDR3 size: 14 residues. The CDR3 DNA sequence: TGTGCCAGCAGCTTAAAGGCCGCGAACACTGAAGCTTTCTTT. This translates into CASSLKAANTEAFF. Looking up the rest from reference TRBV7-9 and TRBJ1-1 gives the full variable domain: DTGVSQNPRHKITKRGQNVTFRCDPISEHNRLYWYRQTLGQGPEFLTYFQNEAQLEKSRLLSDRFSAERPKGSFSTLEIQRTEQGDSAMYLCASSLKAANTEAFFGQGTRLTVV.

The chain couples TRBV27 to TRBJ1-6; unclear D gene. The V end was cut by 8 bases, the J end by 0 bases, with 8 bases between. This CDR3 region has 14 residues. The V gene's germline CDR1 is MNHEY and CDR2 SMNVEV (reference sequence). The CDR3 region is CASSIGSYNSPLHF. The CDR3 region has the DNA TGTGCCAGCTCGATTGGCTCCTATAATTCACCCCTCCACTTT.

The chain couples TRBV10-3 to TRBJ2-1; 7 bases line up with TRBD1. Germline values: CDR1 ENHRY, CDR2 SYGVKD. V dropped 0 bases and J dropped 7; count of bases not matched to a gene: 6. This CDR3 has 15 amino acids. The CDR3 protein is CAISESRDRRNEQFF. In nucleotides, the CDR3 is TGTGCCATCAGTGAGTCGAGGGACAGAAGGAATGAGCAGTTCTTC.

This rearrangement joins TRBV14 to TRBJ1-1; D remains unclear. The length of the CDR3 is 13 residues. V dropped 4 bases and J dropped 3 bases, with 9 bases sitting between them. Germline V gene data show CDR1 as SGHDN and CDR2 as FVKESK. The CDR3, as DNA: TGTGCCAGCAGCCTGCGTTGGGACACTGAAGCTTTCTTT. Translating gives CASSLRWDTEAFF.

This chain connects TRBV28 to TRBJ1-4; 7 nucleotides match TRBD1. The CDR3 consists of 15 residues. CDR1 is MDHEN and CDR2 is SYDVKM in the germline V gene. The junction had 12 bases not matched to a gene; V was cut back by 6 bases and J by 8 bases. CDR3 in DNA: TGTGCCAGCAGCCAAGGGGGGACAGACGTCGAAAAACTGTTTTTT. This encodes CASSQGGTDVEKLFF.

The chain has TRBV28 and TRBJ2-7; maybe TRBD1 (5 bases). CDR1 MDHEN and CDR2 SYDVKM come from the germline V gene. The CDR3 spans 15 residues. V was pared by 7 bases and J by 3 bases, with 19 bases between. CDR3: CASNFIDRASYEQYF. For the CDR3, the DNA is TGTGCCAGCAACTTTATAGACAGAGCGAGCTACGAGCAGTACTTC.

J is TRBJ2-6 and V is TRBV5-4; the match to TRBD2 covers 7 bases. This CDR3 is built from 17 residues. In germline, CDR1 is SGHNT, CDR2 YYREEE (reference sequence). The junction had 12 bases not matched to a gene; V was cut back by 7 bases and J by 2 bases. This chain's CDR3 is CASRGVGPTAGANVLTF. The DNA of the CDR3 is TGTGCCAGCCGGGGGGTAGGCCCGACGGCTGGGGCCAACGTCCTGACTTTC.

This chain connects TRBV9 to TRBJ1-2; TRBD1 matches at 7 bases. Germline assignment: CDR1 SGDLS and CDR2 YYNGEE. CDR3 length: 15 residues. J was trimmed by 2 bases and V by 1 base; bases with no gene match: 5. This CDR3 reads CASSVLQGPNYGYTF. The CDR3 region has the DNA TGTGCCAGCAGCGTACTACAGGGGCCGAACTATGGCTACACCTTC. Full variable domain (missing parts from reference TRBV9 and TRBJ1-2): DSGVTQTPKHLITATGQRVTLRCSPRSGDLSVYWYQQSLDQGLQFLIQYYNGEERAKGNILERFSAQQFPDLHSELNLSSLELGDSALYFCASSVLQGPNYGYTFGSGTRLTVV.

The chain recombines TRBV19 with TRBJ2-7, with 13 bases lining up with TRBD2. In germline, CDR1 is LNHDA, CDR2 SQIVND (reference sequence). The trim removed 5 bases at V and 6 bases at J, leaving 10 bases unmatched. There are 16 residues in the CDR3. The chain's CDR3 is CASSSETSGRRGEQYF. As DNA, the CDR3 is TGTGCCAGTAGTTCCGAGACTAGCGGGAGGAGAGGCGAGCAGTACTTC.

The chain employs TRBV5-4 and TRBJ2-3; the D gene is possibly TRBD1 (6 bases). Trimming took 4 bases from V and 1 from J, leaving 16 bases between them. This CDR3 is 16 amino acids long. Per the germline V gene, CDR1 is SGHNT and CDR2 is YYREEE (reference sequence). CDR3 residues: CASSLWTDSRTDTQYF. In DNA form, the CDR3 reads TGTGCCAGCAGCCTCTGGACAGATTCACGCACAGATACGCAGTATTTT. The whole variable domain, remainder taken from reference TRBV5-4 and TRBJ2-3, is ETGVTQSPTHLIKTRGQQVTLRCSSQSGHNTVSWYQQALGQGPQFIFQYYREEENGRGNFPPRFSGLQFPNYSSELNVNALELDDSALYLCASSLWTDSRTDTQYFGPGTRLTVL.